Listed here are 10 T cell receptor beta chains from one sample, sequenced in a study of beta chain features in type 1 diabetes (dated by TCRdb to the late 2010s). Library preparation employed the immunoSEQ multiplex PCR assay. All of the isolated RNA was reverse transcribed with the High Capacity cDNA Reverse Transcription Kit, so expressed TCRB transcripts were sequenced. As stored in TCRdb, this immuneACCESS dataset retains in-frame rearrangements with V and J assigned. A fraction of the clones does not appear; measured against another copy, unresolved V genes explain less than half of the discrepancy, and the remainder lacks a known reason. The sample has about 400,000 clones on record, roughly 12% of them singletons. Of the sample, over 0.008% falls within the top ten clones. The investigation overall reported the following: A moderate but significant shortening of TCRB CDR3 length was observed in type 1 diabetes patients in all four CD4+ subsets.

These TCRs are of unknown antigen specificity. The source material was naive CD4+ T cells from blood. The label giving this sample's cell subset or site can be read as: true naive CD4+ T cells. Receptors originate from a woman younger than 35 with type 1 diabetes.

This clone was recorded a few times. This chain connects TRBV28 to TRBJ2-3; TRBD1 matches at 8 bases. CDR1 is MDHEN, CDR2 SYDVKM, per germline. The V and J ends lost 4 bases and 2 bases, in that order; junction bases with no gene match: 8. The CDR3 is 16 amino acids. CDR3 DNA: TGTGCCAGCAGTTCACGCTCCAGGGGGCCCACAGATACGCAGTATTTT. It specifies CASSSRSRGPTDTQYF.

The V gene is TRBV20-1, the J gene TRBJ1-2; D unresolved. Trimming removed 3 bases at V and 5 bases at J, with 7 bases between. CDR1 is DFQATT, CDR2 SNEGSKA, per germline (reference sequence). This CDR3 region has 11 residues. CDR3 nucleotide sequence: TGCAGTGCTAGCCTCGGTTATGGCTACACCTTC. The encoded protein is CSASLGYGYTF.

The V and J genes are TRBV30 and TRBJ2-7; D may be TRBD2 (6 bases). The CDR3 runs 15 residues. In germline, CDR1 is GTSNPN, CDR2 SVGIG (reference sequence). V dropped 2 bases and J dropped 3 bases, with 17 bases sitting between them. This chain's CDR3 is CAWSRPQQGGYEQYF. As DNA, the CDR3 is TGTGCCTGGAGTCGACCGCAGCAGGGAGGCTACGAGCAGTACTTC.

Only a few counts were recorded for this clone. The chain recombines TRBV15 with TRBJ1-6; 7 bases are a match to TRBD1. In germline, CDR1 is LNHNV, CDR2 YYDKDF (reference sequence). This CDR3 has 15 amino acids. With 1 base clipped from V and 5 bases from J, the junction kept 2 bases outside the gene matches. CDR3 coding DNA: TGTGCCACCAGCAGAGTCGACAGGGATAATTCACCCCTCCACTTT. Translating it yields CATSRVDRDNSPLHF.

This clone appeared a few times. The V gene is TRBV13, the J gene TRBJ2-1; possible D gene TRBD1, 5 bases. The germline V gene has CDR1 PRHDT and CDR2 FYEKMQ (reference sequence). V lost 5 bases and J 4 bases, leaving 21 bases between the germline ends. This CDR3 is built from 17 residues. The CDR3 loop is CASSRQWRKLEYNEQFF. CDR3 in DNA: TGTGCCAGCAGCCGACAGTGGCGGAAGCTCGAATACAATGAGCAGTTCTTC.

The rearrangement joins TRBV28 to TRBJ1-5; the match to TRBD1 covers 7 bases. V lost 2 bases, J lost 2 bases, and 3 bases stayed unmatched. The germline V gene encodes CDR1 MDHEN and CDR2 SYDVKM. The CDR3 has 15 amino acids. DNA for the CDR3: TGTGCCAGCAGTTTAGGGACAGCTCGCAATCAGCCCCAGCATTTT. Protein sequence: CASSLGTARNQPQHF.

The V and J genes are TRBV5-1 and TRBJ2-4, with 7 bases that match TRBD1. CDR3 length: 14 residues. Per the germline V gene, CDR1 is SGHRS and CDR2 is YFSETQ. With 2 bases clipped from V and 7 bases from J, the junction kept 6 bases outside the gene matches. The CDR3 DNA follows: TGCGCCAGCAGCTTAGAACAGGGGACCAACATTCAGTACTTC. Its translation is CASSLEQGTNIQYF.

V usage is TRBV19 and J usage is TRBJ2-5; a possible D gene is TRBD1 (6 bases). Germline V gene sequence: CDR1 LNHDA, CDR2 SQIVND (reference sequence). The ends were cut back, 5 bases at V and 2 bases at J, with 15 bases in the middle. The CDR3 extends over 15 amino acids. Here the CDR3 DNA reads TGTGCCAGTAGTGCTCCGGGACACAAACAAGAGACCCAGTACTTC. Its protein is CASSAPGHKQETQYF.

This clone was counted a few times. The V gene is TRBV28, the J gene TRBJ2-1; 10 bases map to TRBD1. CDR3 length: 14 residues. Germline loops: CDR1 MDHEN, CDR2 SYDVKM. V gave up 5 bases and J gave up 8 bases; unmatched junction bases: 6. CDR3 in DNA: TGTGCCAGCAGTATGATGACAGGGGGCGATGAGCAGTTCTTC. This codes for CASSMMTGGDEQFF.

This clone has a handful of counts. The V gene is TRBV19, the J gene TRBJ2-7; 7 positions match TRBD1. CDR3 length: 14 residues. Germline-derived CDR1 and CDR2 are LNHDA and SQIVND (reference sequence). The V gene end was trimmed by 5 bases and the J gene end by 2 bases; junction bases not matched to a gene: 6. For the CDR3, the DNA is TGTGCCAGTAGTGATGACAGGGCGACCTACGAGCAGTACTTC. It codes for CASSDDRATYEQYF.